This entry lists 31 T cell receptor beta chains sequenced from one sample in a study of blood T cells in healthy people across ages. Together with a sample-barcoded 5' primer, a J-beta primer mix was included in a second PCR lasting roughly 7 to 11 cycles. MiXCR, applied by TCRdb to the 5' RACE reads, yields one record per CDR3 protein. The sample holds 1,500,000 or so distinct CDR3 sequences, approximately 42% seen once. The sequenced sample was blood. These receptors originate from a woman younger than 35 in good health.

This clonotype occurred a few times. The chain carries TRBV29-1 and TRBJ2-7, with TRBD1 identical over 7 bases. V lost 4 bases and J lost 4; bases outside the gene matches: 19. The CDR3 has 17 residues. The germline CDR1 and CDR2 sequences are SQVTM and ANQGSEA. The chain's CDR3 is CSVAGTELMTPLYEQYF. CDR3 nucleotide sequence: TGCAGCGTTGCCGGGACAGAACTAATGACCCCCCTTTACGAGCAGTACTTC.

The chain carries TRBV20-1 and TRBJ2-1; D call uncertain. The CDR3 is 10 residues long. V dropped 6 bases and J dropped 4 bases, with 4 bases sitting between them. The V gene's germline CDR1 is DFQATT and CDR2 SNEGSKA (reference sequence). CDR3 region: CSAHYNEQFF. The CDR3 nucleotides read TGCAGTGCCCATTACAATGAGCAGTTCTTC.

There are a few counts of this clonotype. DNA for the CDR3: TGTGCCAGCAGCCCCTTTAATAGCCGGGGCAAGAATGAGCAGTTCTTC. Its protein product is CASSPFNSRGKNEQFF. This rearrangement joins TRBV7-3 to TRBJ2-1, with D possibly called TRBD1 or TRBD2 (5 bases each). The germline V gene encodes CDR1 SGHTA and CDR2 FQGTGA. This CDR3 comprises 16 residues. V was cut by 5 bases and J by 7 bases, with 21 bases left in between. The entire variable domain, with the rest obtained from reference TRBV7-3 and TRBJ2-1, is as follows: GAGVSQTPSNKVTEKGKYVELRCDPISGHTALYWYRQSLGQGPEFLIYFQGTGAADDSGLPNDRFFAVRPEGSVSTLKIQRTERGDSAVYLCASSPFNSRGKNEQFFGPGTRLTVL.

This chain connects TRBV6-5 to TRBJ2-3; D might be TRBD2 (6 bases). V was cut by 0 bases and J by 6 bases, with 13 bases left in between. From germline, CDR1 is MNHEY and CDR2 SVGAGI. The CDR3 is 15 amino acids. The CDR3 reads CASSYSIAERDTQYF. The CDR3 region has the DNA TGTGCCAGCAGTTACTCGATAGCGGAGAGGGATACGCAGTATTTT.

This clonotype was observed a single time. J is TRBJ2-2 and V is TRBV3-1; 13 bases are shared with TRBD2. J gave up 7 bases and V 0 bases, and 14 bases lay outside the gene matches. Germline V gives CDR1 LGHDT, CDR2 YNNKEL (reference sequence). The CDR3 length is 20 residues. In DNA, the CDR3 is TGTGCCAGCAGCCAAGAGACGGGGGAACTAGCGGGAGGGCTTCGCGGGGAGCTGTTTTTT. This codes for CASSQETGELAGGLRGELFF. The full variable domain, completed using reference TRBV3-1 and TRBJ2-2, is DTAVSQTPKYLVTQMGNDKSIKCEQNLGHDTMYWYKQDSKKFLKIMFSYNNKELIINETVPNRFSPKSPDKAHLNLHINSLELGDSAVYFCASSQETGELAGGLRGELFFGEGSRLTVL.

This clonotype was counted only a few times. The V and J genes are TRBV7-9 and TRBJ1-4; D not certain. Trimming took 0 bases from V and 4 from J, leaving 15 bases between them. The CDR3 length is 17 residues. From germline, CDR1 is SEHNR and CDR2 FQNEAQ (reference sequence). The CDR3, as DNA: TGTGCCAGCAGCTTAGCGATTGGGGTCCGAGATAATGAAAAACTGTTTTTT. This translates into CASSLAIGVRDNEKLFF.

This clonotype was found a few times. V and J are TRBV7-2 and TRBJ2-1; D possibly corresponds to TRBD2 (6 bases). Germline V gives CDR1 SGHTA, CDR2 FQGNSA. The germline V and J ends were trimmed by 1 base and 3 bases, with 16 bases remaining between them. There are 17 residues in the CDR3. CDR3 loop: CASSLGRLRDRYNEQFF. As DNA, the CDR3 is TGTGCCAGCAGCTTAGGTCGTTTGCGGGACCGCTACAATGAGCAGTTCTTC.

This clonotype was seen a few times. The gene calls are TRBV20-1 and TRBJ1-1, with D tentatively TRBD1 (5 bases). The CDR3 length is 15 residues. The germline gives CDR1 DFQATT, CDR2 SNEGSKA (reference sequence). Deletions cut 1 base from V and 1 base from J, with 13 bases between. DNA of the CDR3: TGCAGTGCTAGAGCTACAGGCCTGAAGAACACTGAAGCTTTCTTT. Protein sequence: CSARATGLKNTEAFF.

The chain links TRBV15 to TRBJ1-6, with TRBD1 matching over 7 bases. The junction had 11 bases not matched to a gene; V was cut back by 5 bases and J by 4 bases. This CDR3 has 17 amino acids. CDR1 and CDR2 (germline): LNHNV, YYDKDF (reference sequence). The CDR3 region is CATSGWTGRGYNSPLHF. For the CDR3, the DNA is TGTGCCACCAGCGGCTGGACAGGAAGGGGGTATAATTCACCCCTCCACTTT.

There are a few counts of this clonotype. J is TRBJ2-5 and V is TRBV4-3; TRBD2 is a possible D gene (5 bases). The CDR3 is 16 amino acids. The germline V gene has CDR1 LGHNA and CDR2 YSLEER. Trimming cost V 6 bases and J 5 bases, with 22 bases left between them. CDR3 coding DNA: TGCGCCAGCAGTCCCATGCCCTCAATCGGGGATGAGACCCAGTACTTC. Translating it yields CASSPMPSIGDETQYF.

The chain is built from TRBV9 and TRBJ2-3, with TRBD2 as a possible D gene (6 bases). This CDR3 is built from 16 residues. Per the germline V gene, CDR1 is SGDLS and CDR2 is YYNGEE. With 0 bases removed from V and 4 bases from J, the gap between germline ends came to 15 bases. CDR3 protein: CASSVAVGGRADTQYF. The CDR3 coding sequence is TGTGCCAGCAGCGTAGCGGTGGGAGGCCGGGCAGATACGCAGTATTTT.

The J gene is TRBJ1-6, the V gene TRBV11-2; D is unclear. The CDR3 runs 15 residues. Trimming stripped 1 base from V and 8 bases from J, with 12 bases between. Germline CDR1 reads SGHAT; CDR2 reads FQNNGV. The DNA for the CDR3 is TGTGCCAGCAGCTTAGTTTCAGGACGAGATTCACCCCTCCACTTT. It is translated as CASSLVSGRDSPLHF. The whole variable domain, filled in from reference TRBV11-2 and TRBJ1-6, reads EAGVAQSPRYKIIEKRQSVAFWCNPISGHATLYWYQQILGQGPKLLIQFQNNGVVDDSQLPKDRFSAERLKGVDSTLKIQPAKLEDSAVYLCASSLVSGRDSPLHFGNGTRLTVT.

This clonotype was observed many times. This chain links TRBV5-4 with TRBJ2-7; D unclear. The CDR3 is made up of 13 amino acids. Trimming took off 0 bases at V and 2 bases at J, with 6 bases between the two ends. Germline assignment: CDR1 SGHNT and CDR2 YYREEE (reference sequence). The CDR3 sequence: CASSLDAAYEQYF. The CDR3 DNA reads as TGTGCCAGCAGCTTGGACGCTGCCTACGAGCAGTACTTC.

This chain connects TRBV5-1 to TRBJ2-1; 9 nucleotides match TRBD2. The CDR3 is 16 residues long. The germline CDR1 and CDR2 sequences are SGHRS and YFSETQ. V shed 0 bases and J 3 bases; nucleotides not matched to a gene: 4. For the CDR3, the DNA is TGCGCCAGCAGCTTGGAACCTAGCGGGGTCTACAATGAGCAGTTCTTC. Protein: CASSLEPSGVYNEQFF.

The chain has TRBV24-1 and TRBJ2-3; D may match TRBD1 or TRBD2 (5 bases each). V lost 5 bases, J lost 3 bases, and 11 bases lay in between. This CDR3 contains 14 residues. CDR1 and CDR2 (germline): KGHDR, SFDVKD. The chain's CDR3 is CATSGGAETDTQYF. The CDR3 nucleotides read TGTGCCACCAGTGGAGGGGCTGAAACAGATACGCAGTATTTT.

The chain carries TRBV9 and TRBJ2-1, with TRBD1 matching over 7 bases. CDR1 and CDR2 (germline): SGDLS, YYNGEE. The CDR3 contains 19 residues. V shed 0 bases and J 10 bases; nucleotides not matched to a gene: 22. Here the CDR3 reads CASSVDPRVSTTGPYEQFF. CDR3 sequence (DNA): TGTGCCAGCAGCGTAGACCCGCGTGTATCGACGACAGGGCCGTACGAGCAGTTCTTC.

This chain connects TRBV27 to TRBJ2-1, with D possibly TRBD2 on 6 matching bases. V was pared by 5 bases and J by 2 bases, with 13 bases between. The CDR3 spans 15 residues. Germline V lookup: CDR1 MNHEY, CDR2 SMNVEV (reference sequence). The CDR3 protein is CASSPGVAAYNEQFF. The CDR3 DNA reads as TGTGCCAGCAGTCCTGGAGTAGCGGCCTACAATGAGCAGTTCTTC.

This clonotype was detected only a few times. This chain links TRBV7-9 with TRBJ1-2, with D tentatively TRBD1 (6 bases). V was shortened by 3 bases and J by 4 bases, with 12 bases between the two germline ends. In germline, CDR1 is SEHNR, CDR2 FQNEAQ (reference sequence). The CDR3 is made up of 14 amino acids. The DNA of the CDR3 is TGTGCCAGCAGCTTGGACAGCCTCGGCTATGGCTACACCTTC. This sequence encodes CASSLDSLGYGYTF.

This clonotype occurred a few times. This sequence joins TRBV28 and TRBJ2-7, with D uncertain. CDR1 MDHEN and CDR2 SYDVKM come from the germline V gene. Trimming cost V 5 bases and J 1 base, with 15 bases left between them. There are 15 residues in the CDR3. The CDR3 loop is CASSVVARRSYEQYF. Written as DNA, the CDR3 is TGTGCCAGCAGTGTCGTGGCCAGAAGGTCCTACGAGCAGTACTTC.

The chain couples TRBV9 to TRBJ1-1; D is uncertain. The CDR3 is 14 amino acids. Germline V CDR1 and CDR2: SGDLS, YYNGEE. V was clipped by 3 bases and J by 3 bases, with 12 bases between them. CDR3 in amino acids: CASSALRRDTEAFF. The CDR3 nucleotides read TGTGCCAGCAGCGCACTACGTCGGGACACTGAAGCTTTCTTT.

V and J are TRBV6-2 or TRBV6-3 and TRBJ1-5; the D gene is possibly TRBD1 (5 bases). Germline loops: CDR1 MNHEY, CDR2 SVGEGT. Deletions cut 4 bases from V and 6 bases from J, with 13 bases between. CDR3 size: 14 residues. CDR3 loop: CASSSRAQGQPQHF. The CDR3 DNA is TGTGCCAGCAGTTCCAGGGCGCAGGGTCAGCCCCAGCATTTT.

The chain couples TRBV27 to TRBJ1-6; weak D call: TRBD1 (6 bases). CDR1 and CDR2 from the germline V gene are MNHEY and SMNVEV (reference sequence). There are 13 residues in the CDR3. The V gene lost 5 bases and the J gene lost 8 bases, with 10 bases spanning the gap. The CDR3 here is CASSRRGYSPLHF. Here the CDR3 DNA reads TGTGCCAGCAGTCGAAGGGGGTATTCACCCCTCCACTTT.

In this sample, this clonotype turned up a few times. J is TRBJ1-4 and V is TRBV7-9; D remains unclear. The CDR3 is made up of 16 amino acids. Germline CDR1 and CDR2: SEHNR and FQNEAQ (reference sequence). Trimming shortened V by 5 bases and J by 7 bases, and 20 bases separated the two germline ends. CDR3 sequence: CASSKAIIHAGEKLFF. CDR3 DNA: TGTGCCAGCAGCAAAGCTATCATCCACGCGGGTGAAAAACTGTTTTTT. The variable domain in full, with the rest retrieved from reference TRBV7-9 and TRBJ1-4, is DTGVSQNPRHKITKRGQNVTFRCDPISEHNRLYWYRQTLGQGPEFLTYFQNEAQLEKSRLLSDRFSAERPKGSFSTLEIQRTEQGDSAMYLCASSKAIIHAGEKLFFGSGTQLSVL.

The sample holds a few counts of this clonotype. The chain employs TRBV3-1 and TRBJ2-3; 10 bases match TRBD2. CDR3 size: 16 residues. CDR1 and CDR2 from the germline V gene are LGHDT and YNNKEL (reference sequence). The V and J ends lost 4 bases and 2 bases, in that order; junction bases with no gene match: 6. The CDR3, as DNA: TGTGCCAGCAGCCGGACACTAGCGGGAACCACAGATACGCAGTATTTT. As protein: CASSRTLAGTTDTQYF.

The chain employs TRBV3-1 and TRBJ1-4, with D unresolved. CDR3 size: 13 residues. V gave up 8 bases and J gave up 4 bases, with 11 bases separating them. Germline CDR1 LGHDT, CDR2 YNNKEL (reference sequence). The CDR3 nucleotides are TGTGCCAGCGCCGGGAGGTATAATGAAAAACTGTTTTTT. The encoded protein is CASAGRYNEKLFF.

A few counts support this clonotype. The CDR3 loop is CVKKHLYNSPLHF. As DNA, the CDR3 is TGTGTTAAGAAGCACCTGTATAATTCACCCCTCCACTTT. The rearrangement links TRBV11-2 to TRBJ1-6; D remains unclear. Germline V gene sequence: CDR1 SGHAT, CDR2 FQNNGV. This CDR3 comprises 13 residues.

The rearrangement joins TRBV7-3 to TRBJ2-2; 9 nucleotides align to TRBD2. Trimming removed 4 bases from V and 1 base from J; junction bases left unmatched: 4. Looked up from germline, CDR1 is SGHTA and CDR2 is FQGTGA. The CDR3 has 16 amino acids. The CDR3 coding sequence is TGTGCCAGCAGCTATGGACTAGCGCGGAACACCGGGGAGCTGTTTTTT. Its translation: CASSYGLARNTGELFF.

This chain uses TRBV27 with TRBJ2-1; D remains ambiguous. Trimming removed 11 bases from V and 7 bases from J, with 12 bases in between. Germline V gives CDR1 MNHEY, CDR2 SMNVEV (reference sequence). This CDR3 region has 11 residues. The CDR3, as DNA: TGTGCCCCTTTCGTTACGAATGAGCAGTTCTTC. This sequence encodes CAPFVTNEQFF.

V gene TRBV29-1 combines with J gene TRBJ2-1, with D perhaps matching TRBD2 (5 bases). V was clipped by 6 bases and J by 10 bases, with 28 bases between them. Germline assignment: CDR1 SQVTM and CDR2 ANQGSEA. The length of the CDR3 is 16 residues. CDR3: CSVIIRVQSPRREQFF. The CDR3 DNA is TGCAGCGTGATAATCCGGGTTCAAAGCCCTAGGAGGGAGCAGTTCTTC.

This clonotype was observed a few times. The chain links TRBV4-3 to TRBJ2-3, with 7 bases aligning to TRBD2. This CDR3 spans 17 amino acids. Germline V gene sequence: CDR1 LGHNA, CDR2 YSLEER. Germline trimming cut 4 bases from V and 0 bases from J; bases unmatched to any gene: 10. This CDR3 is CASSPWEGRVSTDTQYF. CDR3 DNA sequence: TGCGCCAGCAGCCCCTGGGAGGGGCGAGTGAGCACAGATACGCAGTATTTT.

The CDR3 loop reads CSAAWIGINEQFF. CDR3 coding DNA: TGCAGTGCTGCTTGGATAGGGATCAATGAGCAGTTCTTC. This chain joins TRBV20-1 and TRBJ2-1, with unresolved D. The germline gives CDR1 DFQATT, CDR2 SNEGSKA (reference sequence). The CDR3 has 13 amino acids. Trimming removed 5 bases at V and 6 bases at J, with 14 bases between.